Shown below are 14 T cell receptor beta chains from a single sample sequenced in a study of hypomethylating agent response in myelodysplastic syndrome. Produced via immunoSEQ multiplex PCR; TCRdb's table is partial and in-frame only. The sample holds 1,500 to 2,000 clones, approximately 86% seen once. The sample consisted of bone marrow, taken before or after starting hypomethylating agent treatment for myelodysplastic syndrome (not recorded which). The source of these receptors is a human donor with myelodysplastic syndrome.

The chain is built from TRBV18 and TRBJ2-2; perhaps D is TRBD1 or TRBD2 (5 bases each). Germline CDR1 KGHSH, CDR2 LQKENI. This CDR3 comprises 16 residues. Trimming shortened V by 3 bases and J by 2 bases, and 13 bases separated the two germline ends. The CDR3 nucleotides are TGTGCCAGCTCACCTGAGGGGTCACTTAACACCGGGGAGCTGTTTTTT. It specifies CASSPEGSLNTGELFF.

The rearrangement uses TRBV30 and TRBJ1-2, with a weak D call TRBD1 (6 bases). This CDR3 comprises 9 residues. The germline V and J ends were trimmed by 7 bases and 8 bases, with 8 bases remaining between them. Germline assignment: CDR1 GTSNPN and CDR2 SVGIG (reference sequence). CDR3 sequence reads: CASGHGYTF. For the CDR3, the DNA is TGTGCCTCGGGACACGGCTACACCTTC. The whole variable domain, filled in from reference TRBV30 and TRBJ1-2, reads SQTIHQWPATLVQPVGSPLSLECTVEGTSNPNLYWYRQAAGRGLQLLFYSVGIGQISSEVPQNLSASRPQDRQFILSSKKLLLSDSGFYLCASGHGYTFGSGTRLTVV.

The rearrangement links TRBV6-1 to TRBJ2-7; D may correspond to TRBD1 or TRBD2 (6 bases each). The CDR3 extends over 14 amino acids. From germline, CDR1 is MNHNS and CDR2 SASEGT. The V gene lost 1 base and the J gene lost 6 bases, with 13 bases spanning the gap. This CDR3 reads CASSEGGAVGEQYV. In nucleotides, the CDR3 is TGTGCCAGCAGTGAAGGGGGGGCTGTGGGCGAGCAGTACGTC.

CDR3 nucleotide sequence: TGTGCCAGCAGTGAAGTCGCGGGGGCAGGGGATACGCAGTATTTT. Translating gives CASSEVAGAGDTQYF. This sequence joins TRBV6-1 and TRBJ2-3, with TRBD2 as a possible D gene (7 bases). Germline CDR1 and CDR2: MNHNS and SASEGT. V lost 1 base to trimming and J lost 6 bases, with 14 bases between them. The length of the CDR3 is 15 residues.

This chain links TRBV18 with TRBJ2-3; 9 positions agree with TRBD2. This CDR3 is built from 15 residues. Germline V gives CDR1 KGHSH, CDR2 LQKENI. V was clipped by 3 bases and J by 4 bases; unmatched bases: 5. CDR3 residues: CASSPGTSSADTQYF. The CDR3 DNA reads TGTGCCAGCTCACCTGGGACTAGCAGCGCAGATACGCAGTATTTT.

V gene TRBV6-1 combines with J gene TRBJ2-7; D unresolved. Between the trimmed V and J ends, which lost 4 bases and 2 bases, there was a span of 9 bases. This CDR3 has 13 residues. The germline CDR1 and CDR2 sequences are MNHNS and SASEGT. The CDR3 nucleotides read TGTGCCAGCAGTGCACAGAAAACCTACGAGCAGTACTTC. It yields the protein CASSAQKTYEQYF.

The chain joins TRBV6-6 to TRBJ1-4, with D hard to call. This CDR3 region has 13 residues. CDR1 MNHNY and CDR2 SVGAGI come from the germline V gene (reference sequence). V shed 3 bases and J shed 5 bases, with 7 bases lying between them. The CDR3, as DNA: TGTGCCAGCAGTTATAACGTAAATGAAAAACTGTTTTTT. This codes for CASSYNVNEKLFF.

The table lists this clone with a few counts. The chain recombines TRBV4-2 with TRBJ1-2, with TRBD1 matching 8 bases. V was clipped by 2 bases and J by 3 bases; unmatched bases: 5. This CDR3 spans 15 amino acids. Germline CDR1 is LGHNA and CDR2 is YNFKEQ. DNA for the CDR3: TGTGCCAGCAGCCAAATACAGACAGGGGACTATGGCTACACCTTC. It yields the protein CASSQIQTGDYGYTF.

CDR3 coding DNA: TGTGCCAGCAGCCCGAGGACTAGTGGAGATACGCAGTATTTT. It codes for CASSPRTSGDTQYF. The genes are TRBV5-4 and TRBJ2-3; 7 bases line up with TRBD2. CDR3 size: 14 residues. CDR1 SGHNT and CDR2 YYREEE come from the germline V gene (reference sequence). Trimming took 4 bases from V and 5 from J; bases not matched to a gene: 7.

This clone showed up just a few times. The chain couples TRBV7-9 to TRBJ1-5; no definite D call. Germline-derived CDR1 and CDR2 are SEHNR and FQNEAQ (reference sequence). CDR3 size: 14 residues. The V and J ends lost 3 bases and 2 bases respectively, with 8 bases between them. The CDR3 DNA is TGTGCCAGCAGCTTTAGTTCAGGCAATCAGCCCCAGCATTTT. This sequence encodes CASSFSSGNQPQHF.

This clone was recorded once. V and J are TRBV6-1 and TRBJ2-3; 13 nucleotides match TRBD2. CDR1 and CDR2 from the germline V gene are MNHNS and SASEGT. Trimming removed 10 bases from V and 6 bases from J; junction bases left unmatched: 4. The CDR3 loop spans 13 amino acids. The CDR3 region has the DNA TGTGCCACCCGACTAGCGGGAGGCGATACGCAGTATTTT. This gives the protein CATRLAGGDTQYF.

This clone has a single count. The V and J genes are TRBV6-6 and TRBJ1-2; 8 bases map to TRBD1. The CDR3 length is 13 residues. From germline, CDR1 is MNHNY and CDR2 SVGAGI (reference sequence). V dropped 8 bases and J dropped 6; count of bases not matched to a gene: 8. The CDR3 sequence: CASGKTGQDGYTF. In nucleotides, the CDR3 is TGTGCCAGCGGAAAAACGGGACAGGATGGCTACACCTTC.

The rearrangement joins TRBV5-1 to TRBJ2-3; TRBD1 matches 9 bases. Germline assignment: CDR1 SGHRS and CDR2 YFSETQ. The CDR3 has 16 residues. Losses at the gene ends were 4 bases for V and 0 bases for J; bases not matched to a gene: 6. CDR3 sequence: CASSPEDRGSTDTQYF. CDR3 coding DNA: TGCGCCAGCAGCCCGGAGGACAGGGGAAGCACAGATACGCAGTATTTT.

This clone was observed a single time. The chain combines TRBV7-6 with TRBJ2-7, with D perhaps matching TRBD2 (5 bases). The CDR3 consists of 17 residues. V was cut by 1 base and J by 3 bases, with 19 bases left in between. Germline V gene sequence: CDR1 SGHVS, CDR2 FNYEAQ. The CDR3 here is CASSLGRRMGSGYEQYF. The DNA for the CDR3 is TGTGCCAGCAGCTTAGGCCGTAGGATGGGGAGCGGCTACGAGCAGTACTTC.